The clone carrying this T cell receptor (beta chain) occurred once. This entry is derived from a study of control samples from healthy donors and cancer patients. The CDR3 consists of 17 residues. After removal of 7 bases from V and 5 bases from J, the junction contained 9 bases not matched to a gene. CDR1 LNHDA and CDR2 SQIVND come from the germline V gene (reference sequence). Measured with immunoSEQ multiplex PCR; TCRdb has only the in-frame clones, and not every one. The sample consists of around 100,000 clones, about 88% of them appearing once. Source material: blood. This TCR was recovered from an older woman in good health. The J gene is TRBJ2-2, the V gene TRBV19, with 14 positions matching TRBD2. This chain's CDR3 is CASNPGLAGGWTGELFF. The CDR3 DNA sequence: TGTGCCAGTAACCCAGGACTAGCGGGAGGTTGGACCGGGGAGCTGTTTTTT.